A selection of T cell receptor beta chains follows, all from one sample in a study of cytomegalovirus exposure and HLA in healthy donors. Method: immunoSEQ multiplex PCR; TCRdb's copy keeps in-frame clones and lacks some. The top ten hold more than 0.2% of the sample, which has more than 150,000 clones, less than 90% seen once. The sequenced material came from PBMCs. The origin of the receptors is a girl younger than two in good health and CMV-seronegative. Each CDR3 is given with its conserved first and last residue. The D gene is left open where the match is weak. Only part of the rows carry a size: once, few, many, or a class if the clone is expanded.

>TRBV2|TRBD1|TRBJ1-2|NA
CASILGQENYGYTF
TGTGCCAGCATTCTAGGACAGGAAAACTATGGCTACACCTTC
>TRBV6-5|TRBD1|TRBJ2-7|NA
CASGRDRGYEQYF
TGTGCCAGCGGGAGGGACAGGGGCTACGAGCAGTACTTC
>TRBV20-1|NA|TRBJ1-2|NA
CSSSGSCGYTF
TGCAGTTCCTCCGGTTCCTGTGGCTACACCTTC
>TRBV7-9|TRBD2|TRBJ2-3|NA
CASSSQPSGRMQYF
TGTGCCAGCAGCTCACAGCCGAGCGGGAGGATGCAGTATTTT
>TRBV29-1|TRBD1|TRBJ2-5|NA
CSVEDPDREVTQYF
TGCAGCGTTGAAGATCCGGACAGGGAGGTGACCCAGTACTTC
>TRBV6-6|NA|TRBJ2-2|NA
CASREQGGGTGELFF
TGTGCCAGCAGGGAGCAGGGAGGCGGGACCGGGGAGCTGTTTTTT
>TRBV11-3|NA|TRBJ2-7|few
CASSLDNPGNLEEQYF
TGTGCCAGCAGCTTAGATAACCCCGGGAACCTCGAAGAGCAGTACTTC
>TRBV18|TRBD2|TRBJ2-2|NA
CASSPASGGANTGELFF
TGTGCCAGCTCACCAGCTAGCGGGGGCGCGAACACCGGGGAGCTGTTTTTT
>TRBV19|NA|TRBJ1-1|NA
CASSIQGGVTEAFF
TGTGCCAGTAGTATTCAGGGAGGGGTCACTGAAGCTTTCTTT
>TRBV27|NA|TRBJ1-3|NA
CASSFVGKTSSGNTIYF
TGTGCCAGCAGTTTCGTAGGAAAGACTTCCTCTGGAAACACCATATATTTT
>TRBV7-9|TRBD1|TRBJ1-3|NA
CASSLITGASGNTIYF
TGTGCCAGCAGCTTGATAACAGGGGCCTCTGGAAACACCATATATTTT
>TRBV9|NA|TRBJ2-1|NA
CASSVARDNRRNEQFF
TGTGCCAGCAGCGTAGCCCGGGACAATAGGAGGAATGAGCAGTTCTTC
>TRBV11-2|NA|TRBJ1-5|NA
CASSFSDSNQPQHF
TGTGCCAGCAGTTTCAGTGATAGCAATCAGCCCCAGCATTTT
>TRBV20-1|NA|TRBJ2-3|few
CSASLDTQYF
TGCAGTGCTAGCTTAGATACGCAGTATTTT
>TRBV6-5|NA|TRBJ2-1|NA
CASRAGLHSYNEQFF
TGTGCCAGCAGGGCCGGACTGCATTCCTACAATGAGCAGTTCTTC
>TRBV27|NA|TRBJ2-5|once
CASSLTGKPGETQYF
TGTGCCAGCAGTTTAACAGGGAAGCCGGGGGAGACCCAGTACTTC